This entry features one TCR beta chain sequence. Germline CDR1 is ENHRY and CDR2 is SYGVKD. V dropped 8 bases and J dropped 3; count of bases not matched to a gene: 9. The CDR3 is made up of 15 amino acids. Libraries were prepared by immunoSEQ multiplex PCR; TCRdb keeps only in-frame clonotypes and omits some of them. This table holds roughly 400,000 clones, less than 95% found once. This sample is drawn from a study of blood T cell repertoires in COVID-19. The rearrangement joins TRBV10-3 to TRBJ2-2; TRBD1 agrees at 7 bases. The sequence came from a young man who had recovered from COVID-19. Source material: PBMCs or T cells enriched from blood (not recorded which). This CDR3 reads CAIGSRGRDTGELFF. CDR3 DNA sequence: TGTGCCATCGGGTCAAGGGGGCGGGACACCGGGGAGCTGTTTTTT.